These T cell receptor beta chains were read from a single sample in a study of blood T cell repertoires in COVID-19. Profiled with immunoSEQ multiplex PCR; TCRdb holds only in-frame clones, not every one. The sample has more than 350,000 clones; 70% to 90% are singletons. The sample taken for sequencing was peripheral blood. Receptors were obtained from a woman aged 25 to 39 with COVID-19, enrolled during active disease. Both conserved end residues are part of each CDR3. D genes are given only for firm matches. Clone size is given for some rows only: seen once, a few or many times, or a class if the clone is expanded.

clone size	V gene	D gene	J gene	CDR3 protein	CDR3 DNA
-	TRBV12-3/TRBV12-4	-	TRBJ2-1	CASSSGDPTGFF	TGTGCCAGCAGTTCCGGGGATCCAACTGGGTTCTTC
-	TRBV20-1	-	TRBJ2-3	CSARRTDTQYF	TGCAGTGCGCGTCGGACAGATACGCAGTATTTT
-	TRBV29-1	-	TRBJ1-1	CSVNRPLNTEAFF	TGCAGCGTCAACAGGCCCCTGAACACTGAAGCTTTCTTT
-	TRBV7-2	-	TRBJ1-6	CASSLTGRDSPLHF	TGTGCCAGCAGCTTAACGGGTCGGGATTCACCCCTCCACTTT
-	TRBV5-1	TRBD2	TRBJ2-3	CASSFGPSGSFGAADTQYF	TGCGCCAGCAGCTTTGGGCCTAGCGGGAGTTTCGGGGCCGCAGATACGCAGTATTTT
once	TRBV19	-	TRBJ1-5	CASSMGRFSNQPQHF	TGTGCCAGTAGTATGGGCAGATTTAGCAATCAGCCCCAGCATTTT
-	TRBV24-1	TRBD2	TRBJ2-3	CATSNPGLATDTQYF	TGTGCCACCAGTAACCCGGGACTAGCGACAGATACGCAGTATTTT
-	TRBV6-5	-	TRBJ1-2	CASGVRENGYTF	TGTGCCAGCGGGGTCAGGGAAAATGGCTACACCTTC
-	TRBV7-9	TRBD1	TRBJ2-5	CASSLTGDQETQYF	TGTGCCAGCAGCTTGACAGGGGATCAAGAGACCCAGTACTTC
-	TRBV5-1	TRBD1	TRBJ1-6	CASRIGQGPNLYNSPLHF	TGCGCCAGCAGGATCGGACAGGGGCCAAACCTTTATAATTCACCCCTCCACTTT
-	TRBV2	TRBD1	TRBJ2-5	CASTEDRASETQYF	TGTGCCAGCACCGAGGACAGGGCCTCGGAGACCCAGTACTTC
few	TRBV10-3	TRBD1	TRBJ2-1	CAISARQGNNEQFF	TGTGCCATCAGTGCTCGACAGGGGAACAATGAGCAGTTCTTC
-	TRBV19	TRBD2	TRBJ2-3	CASSIDLAGAFSTDTQYF	TGTGCCAGTAGTATTGATCTAGCGGGGGCCTTTAGCACAGATACGCAGTATTTT
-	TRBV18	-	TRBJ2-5	CASSPLARGRQETQYF	TGTGCCAGCTCACCATTGGCCAGGGGTAGGCAAGAGACCCAGTACTTC
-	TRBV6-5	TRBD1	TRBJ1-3	CASSMGQASGNTIYF	TGTGCCAGCAGTATGGGACAGGCATCTGGAAACACCATATATTTT
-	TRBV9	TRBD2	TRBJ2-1	CASGGTSGGLNEQFF	TGTGCCAGCGGAGGGACTAGCGGGGGGCTCAATGAGCAGTTCTTC
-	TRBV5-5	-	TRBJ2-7	CASSLGPGGTYEQYF	TGTGCCAGCAGCTTGGGCCCGGGTGGTACCTACGAGCAGTACTTC
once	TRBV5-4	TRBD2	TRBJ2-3	CASSPGTSGGAGTDTQYF	TGTGCCAGCAGCCCAGGGACTAGCGGGGGGGCCGGCACAGATACGCAGTATTTT
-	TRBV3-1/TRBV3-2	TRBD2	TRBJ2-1	CASSQGLVGEQFF	TGTGCCAGCAGCCAGGGACTAGTTGGTGAGCAGTTCTTC
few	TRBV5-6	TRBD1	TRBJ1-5	CASSSGQAGLGNQPQHF	TGTGCCAGCAGCAGCGGACAGGCAGGGTTGGGCAATCAGCCCCAGCATTTT
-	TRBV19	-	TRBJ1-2	CASSIISQGVNYGYTF	TGTGCCAGTAGTATAATTTCGCAGGGCGTCAACTATGGCTACACCTTC
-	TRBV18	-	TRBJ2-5	CASSPGRQETQYF	TGTGCCAGCTCACCAGGGCGTCAAGAGACCCAGTACTTC